The following is a TCR beta chain sequence with its context. No antigen is known for it. The CDR3 runs to 13 residues. Trimming removed 7 bases from V and 0 bases from J, with 10 bases in between. Germline CDR1 reads MDHEN; CDR2 reads SYDVKM. These data come from a study of cytomegalovirus exposure and HLA in healthy donors. Study-level findings and limits: A few CMV-associated chains were confirmed in vitro to be specific for CMV antigens. TCR beta chains associated with HLA were, in a later analysis, more clonally expanded than equally common others.

This PCR relied on a set of 60 Vbeta primers and 13 Jbeta primers. Repertoires were generated with immunoSEQ multiplex PCR, while TCRdb's copy carries only in-frame clones and drops some. The table includes about 150,000 clones, more than 65% detected once. Whereas donors were nominally healthy upon sampling, unrecorded immune exposures were probable. Sample: PBMCs. The clonotype was recovered from a man aged 50-60 years in good health and CMV-seropositive. V is TRBV28 and J is TRBJ2-7; D is possibly TRBD2 (5 bases). The CDR3 region is CASTSGPSYEQYF. The CDR3 nucleotides read TGTGCCAGCACGAGCGGACCCTCCTACGAGCAGTACTTC.